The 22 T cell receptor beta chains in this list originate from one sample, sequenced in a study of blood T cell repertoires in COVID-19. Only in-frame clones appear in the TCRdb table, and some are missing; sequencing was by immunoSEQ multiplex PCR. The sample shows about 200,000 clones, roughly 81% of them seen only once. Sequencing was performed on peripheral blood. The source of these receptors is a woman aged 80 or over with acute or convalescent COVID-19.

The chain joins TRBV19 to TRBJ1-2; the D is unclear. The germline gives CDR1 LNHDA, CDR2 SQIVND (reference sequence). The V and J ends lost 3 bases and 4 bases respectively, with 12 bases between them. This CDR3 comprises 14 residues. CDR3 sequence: CASSMKLTIYGYTF. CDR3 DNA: TGTGCCAGTAGTATGAAGTTAACTATCTATGGCTACACCTTC.

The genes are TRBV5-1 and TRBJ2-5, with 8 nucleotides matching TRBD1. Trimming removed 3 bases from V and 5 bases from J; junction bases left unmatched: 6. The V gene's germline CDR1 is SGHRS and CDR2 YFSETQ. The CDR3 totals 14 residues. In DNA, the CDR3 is TGCGCCAGCAGCTCCACAGGGGGAAGGGAGACCCAGTACTTC. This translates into CASSSTGGRETQYF. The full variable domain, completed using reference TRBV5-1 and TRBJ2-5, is KAGVTQTPRYLIKTRGQQVTLSCSPISGHRSVSWYQQTPGQGLQFLFEYFSETQRNKGNFPGRFSGRQFSNSRSEMNVSTLELGDSALYLCASSSTGGRETQYFGPGTRLLVL.

The DNA for the CDR3 is TGTGCCAGCAGCTTGAGCAGGGTGAGGTCCACCGGGGAGCTGTTTTTT. Its translation is CASSLSRVRSTGELFF. V usage is TRBV5-4 and J usage is TRBJ2-2, with D maybe TRBD1 (5 bases). CDR3 length: 16 amino acids. The V gene lost 1 base and the J gene lost 4 bases, with 14 bases spanning the gap. Germline assignment: CDR1 SGHNT and CDR2 YYREEE (reference sequence). The variable domain in full, with the rest retrieved from reference TRBV5-4 and TRBJ2-2, is ETGVTQSPTHLIKTRGQQVTLRCSSQSGHNTVSWYQQALGQGPQFIFQYYREEENGRGNFPPRFSGLQFPNYSSELNVNALELDDSALYLCASSLSRVRSTGELFFGEGSRLTVL.

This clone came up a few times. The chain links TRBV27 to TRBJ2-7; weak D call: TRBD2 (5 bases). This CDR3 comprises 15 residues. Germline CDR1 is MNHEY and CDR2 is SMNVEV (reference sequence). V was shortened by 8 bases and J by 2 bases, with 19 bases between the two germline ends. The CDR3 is CASFFRPSGTYEQYF. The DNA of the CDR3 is TGTGCCAGCTTCTTCCGCCCAAGCGGTACCTACGAGCAGTACTTC.

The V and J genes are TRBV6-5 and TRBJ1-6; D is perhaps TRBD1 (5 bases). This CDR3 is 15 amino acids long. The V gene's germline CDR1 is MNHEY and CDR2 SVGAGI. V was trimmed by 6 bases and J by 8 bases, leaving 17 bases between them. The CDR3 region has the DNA TGTGCCAGCAGCTCCAGGGCCCCAAGGGATTCACCCCTCCACTTT. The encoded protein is CASSSRAPRDSPLHF.

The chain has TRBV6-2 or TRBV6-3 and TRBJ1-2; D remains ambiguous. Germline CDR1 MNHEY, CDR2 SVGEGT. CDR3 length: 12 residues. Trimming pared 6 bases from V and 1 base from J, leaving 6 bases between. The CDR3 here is CASSTVNYGYTF. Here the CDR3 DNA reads TGTGCCAGCAGCACGGTTAACTATGGCTACACCTTC.

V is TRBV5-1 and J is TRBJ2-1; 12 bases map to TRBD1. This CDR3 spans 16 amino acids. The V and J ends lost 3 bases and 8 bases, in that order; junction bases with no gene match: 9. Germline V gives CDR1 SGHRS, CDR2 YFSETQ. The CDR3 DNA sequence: TGCGCCAGCAGCTGGTCCGGGACAGGGGGCTGGGATGAGCAGTTCTTC. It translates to CASSWSGTGGWDEQFF.

CDR3 bases: TGTGCCAGCAACCTAGCGGAGGGATACAATGAGCAGTTCTTC. Residues: CASNLAEGYNEQFF. The V and J genes are TRBV7-2 and TRBJ2-1, with 7 positions matching TRBD2. V shed 7 bases, J shed 4 bases, and the junction held 7 bases outside the gene matches. Germline assignment: CDR1 SGHTA and CDR2 FQGNSA. The CDR3 has 14 amino acids.

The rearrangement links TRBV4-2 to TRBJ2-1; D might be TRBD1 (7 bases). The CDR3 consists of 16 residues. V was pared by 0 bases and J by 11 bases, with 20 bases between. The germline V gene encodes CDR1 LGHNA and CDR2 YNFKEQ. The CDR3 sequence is CASSQDLRQGGLKQFF. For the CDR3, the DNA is TGTGCCAGCAGCCAAGATCTTCGGCAGGGGGGACTTAAGCAGTTCTTC.

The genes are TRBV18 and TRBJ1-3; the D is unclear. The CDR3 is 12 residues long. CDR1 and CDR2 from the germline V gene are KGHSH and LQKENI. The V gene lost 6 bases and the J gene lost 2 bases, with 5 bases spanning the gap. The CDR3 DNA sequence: TGTGCCAGCTCTCAGGCTGGAAACACCATATATTTT. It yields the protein CASSQAGNTIYF.

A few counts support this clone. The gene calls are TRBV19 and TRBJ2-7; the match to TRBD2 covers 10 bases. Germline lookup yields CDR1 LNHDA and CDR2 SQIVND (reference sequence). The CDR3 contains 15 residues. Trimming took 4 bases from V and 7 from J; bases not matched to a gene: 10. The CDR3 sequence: CASSRLLAGAREQYF. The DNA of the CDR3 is TGTGCCAGTAGTAGACTTCTAGCGGGAGCTCGGGAGCAGTACTTC.

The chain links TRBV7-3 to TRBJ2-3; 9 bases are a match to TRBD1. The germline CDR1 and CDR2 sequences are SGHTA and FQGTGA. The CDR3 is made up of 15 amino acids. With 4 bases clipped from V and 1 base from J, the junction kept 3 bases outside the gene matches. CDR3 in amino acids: CASSSRTGGTDTQYF. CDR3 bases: TGTGCCAGCAGCTCAAGGACAGGGGGCACAGATACGCAGTATTTT.

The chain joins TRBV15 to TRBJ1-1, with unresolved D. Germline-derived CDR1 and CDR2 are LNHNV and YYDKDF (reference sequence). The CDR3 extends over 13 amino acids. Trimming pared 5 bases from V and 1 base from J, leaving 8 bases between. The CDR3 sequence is CATSLGANTEAFF. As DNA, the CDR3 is TGTGCCACCAGCTTGGGCGCGAACACTGAAGCTTTCTTT.

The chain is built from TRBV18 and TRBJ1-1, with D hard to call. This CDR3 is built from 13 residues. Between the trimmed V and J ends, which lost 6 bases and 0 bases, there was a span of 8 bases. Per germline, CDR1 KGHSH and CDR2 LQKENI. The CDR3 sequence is CASSEGLNTEAFF. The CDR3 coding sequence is TGTGCCAGCTCGGAGGGTTTGAACACTGAAGCTTTCTTT.

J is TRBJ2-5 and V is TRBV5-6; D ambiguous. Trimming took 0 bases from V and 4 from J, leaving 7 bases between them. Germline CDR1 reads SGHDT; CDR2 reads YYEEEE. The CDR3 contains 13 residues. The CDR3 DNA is TGTGCCAGCAGCTTGGAGGAGCGAGAGACCCAGTACTTC. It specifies CASSLEERETQYF.

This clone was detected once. The CDR3 nucleotides are TGTGCCAGCAGCTTAGTATACACCGGGGAGCTGTTTTTT. This codes for CASSLVYTGELFF. This rearrangement joins TRBV7-2 to TRBJ2-2; D is unresolved. Between the trimmed V and J ends, which lost 1 base and 3 bases, there was a span of 3 bases. Germline-derived CDR1 and CDR2 are SGHTA and FQGNSA. This CDR3 contains 13 residues.

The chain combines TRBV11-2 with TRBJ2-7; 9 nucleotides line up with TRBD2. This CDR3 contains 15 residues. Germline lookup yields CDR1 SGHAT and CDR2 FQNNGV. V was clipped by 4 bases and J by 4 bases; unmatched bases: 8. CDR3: CASSSSLAGSYEQYF. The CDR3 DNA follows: TGTGCCAGCAGCTCCTCCCTAGCGGGGTCTTACGAGCAGTACTTC.

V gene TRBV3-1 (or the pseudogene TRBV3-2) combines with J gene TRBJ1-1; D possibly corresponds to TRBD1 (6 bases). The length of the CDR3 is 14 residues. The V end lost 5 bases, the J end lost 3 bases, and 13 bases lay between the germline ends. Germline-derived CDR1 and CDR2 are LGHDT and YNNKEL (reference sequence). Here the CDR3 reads CASSEQGGYTEAFF. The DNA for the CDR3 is TGTGCCAGCAGCGAACAGGGTGGGTACACTGAAGCTTTCTTT.

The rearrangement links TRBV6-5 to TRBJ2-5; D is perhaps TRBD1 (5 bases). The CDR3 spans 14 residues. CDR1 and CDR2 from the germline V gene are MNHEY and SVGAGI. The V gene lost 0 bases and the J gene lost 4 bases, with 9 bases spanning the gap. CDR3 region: CASSYSPGLETQYF. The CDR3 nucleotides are TGTGCCAGCAGTTACTCGCCAGGGCTAGAGACCCAGTACTTC.

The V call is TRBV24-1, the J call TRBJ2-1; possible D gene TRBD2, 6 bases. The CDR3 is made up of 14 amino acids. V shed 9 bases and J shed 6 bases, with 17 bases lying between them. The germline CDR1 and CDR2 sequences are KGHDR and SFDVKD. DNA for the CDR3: TGTGCCACCCGGGCGAAAAAGACTAGCAATGAGCAGTTCTTC. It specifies CATRAKKTSNEQFF.

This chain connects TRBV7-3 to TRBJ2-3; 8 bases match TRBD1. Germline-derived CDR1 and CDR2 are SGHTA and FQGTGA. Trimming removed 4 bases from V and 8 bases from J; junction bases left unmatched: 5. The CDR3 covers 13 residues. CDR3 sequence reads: CASSSTGGATQYF. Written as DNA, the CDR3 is TGTGCCAGCAGCTCAACAGGGGGTGCTACGCAGTATTTT. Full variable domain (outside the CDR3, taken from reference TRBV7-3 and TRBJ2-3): GAGVSQTPSNKVTEKGKYVELRCDPISGHTALYWYRQSLGQGPEFLIYFQGTGAADDSGLPNDRFFAVRPEGSVSTLKIQRTERGDSAVYLCASSSTGGATQYFGPGTRLTVL.

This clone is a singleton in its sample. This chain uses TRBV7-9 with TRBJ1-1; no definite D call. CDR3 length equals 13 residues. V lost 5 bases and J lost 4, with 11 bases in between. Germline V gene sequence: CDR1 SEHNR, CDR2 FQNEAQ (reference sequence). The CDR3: CASSLEPGTEAFF. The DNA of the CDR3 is TGTGCCAGCAGCCTGGAGCCGGGCACTGAAGCTTTCTTT.